The T cell receptor beta chain described here comes from a study of metastatic and nonmetastatic thyroid tumors. Study summary: Repertoire comparisons spanned blood and tumor or nodule tissue from malignant and benign thyroid patients. General observations from the study: Reported TCR beta diversity, measured in blood and tumor, was significantly higher for malignant thyroid tumors than for benign nodules.

Each patient came to thyroid surgery without any prior treatment (of any kind). TCRdb reprocessed the PCR reads via MiXCR. The table lists around 30,000 clones, 20% to 25% of them singletons. Germline loops: CDR1 SGHDN, CDR2 FVKESK. V was trimmed by 0 bases and J by 4 bases, leaving 15 bases between them. The CDR3 runs to 16 residues. This clone was seen ten or more times. Its specificity is unknown. The J gene is TRBJ2-5, the V gene TRBV14, with D possibly being TRBD1 or TRBD2 (6 bases each). This clonotype originated in a male donor with papillary thyroid cancer or a benign thyroid nodule (not recorded which). Some clones in this sample may be carry-over from other donors' samples. Input material: tumor tissue. The CDR3 loop is CASSQELGGLGETQYF. The CDR3 coding sequence is TGTGCCAGCAGCCAAGAGTTAGGGGGACTGGGAGAGACCCAGTACTTC.